A single sample gave rise to the 4 T cell receptor beta chains below, sequenced in a study of siplizumab effects on memory and regulatory T cells. The data were produced by immunoSEQ multiplex PCR, yet TCRdb's version contains in-frame clones alone and is incomplete. This sample yields 110,000 or so clones, of which just under 95% are seen a single time; approximately 0.17% belongs to the top ten. Sequenced sample: non-Treg CD4+ T cells sorted from blood. These receptors were taken from a human donor in good health.

The chain carries TRBV12-5 and TRBJ1-1, with no clear D. CDR1 is LGHNT, CDR2 FRNRAP, per germline. V shed 4 bases and J shed 0 bases, with 9 bases lying between them. This CDR3 region has 14 residues. The chain's CDR3 is CASGSVRMNTEAFF. The DNA of the CDR3 is TGTGCTAGTGGTTCGGTACGCATGAACACTGAAGCTTTCTTT.

V and J are TRBV5-3 and TRBJ2-5; 8 bases align to TRBD2. TRBV5-3 is an open reading frame, and its role is uncertain. J gave up 0 bases and V 0 bases, and 4 bases lay outside the gene matches. The length of the CDR3 is 16 residues. CDR3 sequence: CARSLAGGRYQETQYF. The CDR3 DNA is TGTGCCAGAAGCTTGGCGGGGGGGCGGTACCAAGAGACCCAGTACTTC.

This clone has only one observation. CDR3 DNA sequence: TGTGCCAGCAGTCCTCTAGCAACCTACGAGCAGTACTTC. Protein: CASSPLATYEQYF. J is TRBJ2-7 and V is TRBV7-8; tentative D call: TRBD2 (5 bases). CDR1 is SGHVS, CDR2 FQNEAQ, per germline. The CDR3 runs 13 residues. Trimming shortened V by 6 bases and J by 2 bases, and 11 bases separated the two germline ends.

V gene TRBV5-1 combines with J gene TRBJ2-2; D not certain. The V and J ends lost 4 bases and 5 bases respectively, with 12 bases between them. Germline loops: CDR1 SGHRS, CDR2 YFSETQ. CDR3 length: 14 residues. The CDR3: CASSPLIGTGELFF. The CDR3 DNA reads as TGCGCCAGCAGCCCCCTGATAGGGACCGGGGAGCTGTTTTTT.